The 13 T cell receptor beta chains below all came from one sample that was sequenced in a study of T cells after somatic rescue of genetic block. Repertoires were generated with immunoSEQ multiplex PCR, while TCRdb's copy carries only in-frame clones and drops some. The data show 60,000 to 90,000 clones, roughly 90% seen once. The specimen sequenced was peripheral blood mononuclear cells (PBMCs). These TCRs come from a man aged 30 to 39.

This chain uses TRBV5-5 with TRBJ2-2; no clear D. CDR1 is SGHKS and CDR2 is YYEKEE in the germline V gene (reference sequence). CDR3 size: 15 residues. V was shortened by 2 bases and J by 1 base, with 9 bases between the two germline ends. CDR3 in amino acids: CASSLLRMNTGELFF. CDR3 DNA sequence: TGTGCCAGCAGCTTATTACGGATGAACACCGGGGAGCTGTTTTTT. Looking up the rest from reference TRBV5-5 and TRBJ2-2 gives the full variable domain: DAGVTQSPTHLIKTRGQQVTLRCSPISGHKSVSWYQQVLGQGPQFIFQYYEKEERGRGNFPDRFSARQFPNYSSELNVNALLLGDSALYLCASSLLRMNTGELFFGEGSRLTVL.

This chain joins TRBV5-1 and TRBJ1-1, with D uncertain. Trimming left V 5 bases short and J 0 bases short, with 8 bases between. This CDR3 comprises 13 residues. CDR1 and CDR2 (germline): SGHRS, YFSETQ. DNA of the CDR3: TGCGCCAGCAGGGGAGAACTGAACACTGAAGCTTTCTTT. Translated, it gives CASRGELNTEAFF. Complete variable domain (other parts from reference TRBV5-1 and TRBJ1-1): KAGVTQTPRYLIKTRGQQVTLSCSPISGHRSVSWYQQTPGQGLQFLFEYFSETQRNKGNFPGRFSGRQFSNSRSEMNVSTLELGDSALYLCASRGELNTEAFFGQGTRLTVV.

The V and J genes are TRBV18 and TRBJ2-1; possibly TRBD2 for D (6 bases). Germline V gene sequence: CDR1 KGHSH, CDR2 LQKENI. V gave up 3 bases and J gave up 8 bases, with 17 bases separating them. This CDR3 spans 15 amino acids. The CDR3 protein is CASSPRGDQAHEQFF. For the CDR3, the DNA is TGTGCCAGCTCACCCCGCGGGGATCAGGCCCATGAGCAGTTCTTC.

The CDR3 DNA reads as TGTGCCAGCGGGGACACAGGGGGAGGGGATTCACCCCTCCACTTT. This gives the protein CASGDTGGGDSPLHF. V usage is TRBV6-6 and J usage is TRBJ1-6; 8 nucleotides match TRBD1. Germline assignment: CDR1 MNHNY and CDR2 SVGAGI (reference sequence). The V segment lost 8 bases and the J segment 8 bases; nucleotides outside the gene matches: 11. This CDR3 comprises 15 residues.

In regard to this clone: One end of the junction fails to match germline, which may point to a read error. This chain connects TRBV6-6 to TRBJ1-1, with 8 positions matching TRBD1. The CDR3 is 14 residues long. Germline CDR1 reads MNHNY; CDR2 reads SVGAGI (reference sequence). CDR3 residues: CVSRLTGGNTEAFF. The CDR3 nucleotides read TGTGTCAGCAGGCTCACAGGGGGGAACACTGAAGCTTTCTTT.

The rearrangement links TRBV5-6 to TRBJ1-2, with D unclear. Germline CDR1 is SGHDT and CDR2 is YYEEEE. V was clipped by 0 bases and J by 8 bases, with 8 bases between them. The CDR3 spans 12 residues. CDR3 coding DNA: TGTGCCAGCAGCTTGGTTAAGGGCGGCTACACCTTC. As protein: CASSLVKGGYTF.

DNA for the CDR3: TGTGCCAGCAGCCCCGGGACAGGTTGGACTGAAGCTTTCTTT. It codes for CASSPGTGWTEAFF. The rearrangement uses TRBV9 and TRBJ1-1; 8 bases are shared with TRBD1. The CDR3 spans 14 residues. Germline V gene data show CDR1 as SGDLS and CDR2 as YYNGEE. With V trimmed by 4 bases and J by 5 bases, 7 bases remained unmatched.

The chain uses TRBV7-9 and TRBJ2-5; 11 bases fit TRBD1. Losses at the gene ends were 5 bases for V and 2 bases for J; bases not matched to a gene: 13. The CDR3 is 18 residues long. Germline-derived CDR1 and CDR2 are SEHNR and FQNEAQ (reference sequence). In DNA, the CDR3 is TGTGCCAGCAGCGCGGACAGGGGGCGGATCTGGATTCAAGAGACCCAGTACTTC. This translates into CASSADRGRIWIQETQYF.

The CDR3 sequence: CASGQGSPYGYTF. The CDR3 bases are TGTGCCAGCGGACAGGGATCGCCCTATGGCTACACCTTC. This sequence joins TRBV28 and TRBJ1-2; 8 bases are shared with TRBD1. Unmatched junction bases numbered 6, after V lost 8 bases and J lost 4 bases. CDR1 MDHEN and CDR2 SYDVKM come from the germline V gene. The CDR3 totals 13 residues.

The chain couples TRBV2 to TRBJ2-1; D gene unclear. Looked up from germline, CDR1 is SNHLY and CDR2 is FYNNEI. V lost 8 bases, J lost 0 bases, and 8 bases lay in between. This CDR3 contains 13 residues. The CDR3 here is CASGPLSYNEQFF. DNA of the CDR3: TGTGCCAGCGGGCCACTCTCCTACAATGAGCAGTTCTTC.

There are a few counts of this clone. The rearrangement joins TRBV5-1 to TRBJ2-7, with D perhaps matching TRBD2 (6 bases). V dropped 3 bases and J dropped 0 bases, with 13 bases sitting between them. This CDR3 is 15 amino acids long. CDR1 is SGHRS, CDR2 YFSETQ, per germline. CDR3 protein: CASSWTEGSSYEQYF. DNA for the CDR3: TGCGCCAGCAGCTGGACGGAGGGATCCTCCTACGAGCAGTACTTC.

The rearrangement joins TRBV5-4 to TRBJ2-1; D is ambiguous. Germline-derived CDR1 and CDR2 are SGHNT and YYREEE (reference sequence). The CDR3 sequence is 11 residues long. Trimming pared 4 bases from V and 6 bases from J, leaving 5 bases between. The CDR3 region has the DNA TGTGCCAGCAGCACTGGCAATGAGCAGTTCTTC. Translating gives CASSTGNEQFF.

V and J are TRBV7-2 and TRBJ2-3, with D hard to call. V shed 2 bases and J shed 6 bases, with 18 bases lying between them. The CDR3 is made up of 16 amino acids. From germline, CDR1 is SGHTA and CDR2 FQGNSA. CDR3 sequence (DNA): TGTGCCAGCAGCTTACAACCTCCTAGGTCACAGGATACGCAGTATTTT. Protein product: CASSLQPPRSQDTQYF.